This is a list of T cell receptor beta chains from one sample in a study of CD8 T cells in ankylosing spondylitis. TCRdb reprocessed the 5' RACE reads with MiXCR, giving one entry per CDR3 protein. The table lists some 70,000 distinct CDR3 sequences, approximately 5.3% of them singletons. What was sequenced was blood, either unsorted or a sorted T cell fraction (not recorded which). The origin of the receptors is a male donor with ankylosing spondylitis or in good health (not recorded which). Each CDR3 is given with its conserved first and last residue. A D gene is named only where the DNA matches it firmly. Clone size is not always given. Where it is, it says once, few, many or a class for expanded clones.

TRBV3-2	TRBJ1-5	many	.	TGTGCCAGCAGCCCCAAAAGGGGACTAGGTCAGCCCCAGCATTTT	CASSPKRGLGQPQHF
TRBV7-2	TRBJ2-1	many	.	TGTGCCAGCAGCTTAGCGTGGGCGATATTCAATGAGCAGTTCTTC	CASSLAWAIFNEQFF
TRBV7-3	TRBJ2-1	many	TRBD2	TGTGCCAGCAGCTTAACCCGGGGGGGAGGGCAGTTCTTC	CASSLTRGGGQFF
TRBV6-4	TRBJ2-3	many	TRBD2	TGTGCCAGCAGCGAGCGGGGAAGCACAGATACGCAGTATTTT	CASSERGSTDTQYF
TRBV14	TRBJ2-7	many	.	TGTGCCAGCAGCCTAGACCCGACGAGGGCCCTCTACGAGCAGTACTTC	CASSLDPTRALYEQYF
TRBV27	TRBJ1-5	many	.	TGTGCCAGCAGCCGGGGCGGGACCAATCAGCCCCAGCATTTT	CASSRGGTNQPQHF
TRBV12-3/TRBV12-4	TRBJ2-1	.	.	TGTGCCAGCAGTTTAGGGAGACACAACTACAATGTGCAGTTCTTC	CASSLGRHNYNVQFF
TRBV9	TRBJ1-4	many	TRBD1	TGTGCCAGCACCCAGGGGGCAGGAATTGAAAAACTGTTTTTT	CASTQGAGIEKLFF
TRBV20-1	TRBJ1-2	many	.	TGCAGTGCTAGTCCAGGGGTTTCCTATGGCTACACCTTC	CSASPGVSYGYTF
TRBV12-3/TRBV12-4	TRBJ2-7	many	.	TGTGCCAGCAGTTTACAAGAGGCAGGCAGCTACGAGCAGTACTTC	CASSLQEAGSYEQYF
TRBV5-1	TRBJ2-2	many	TRBD2	TGCGCCAGCAGCTTGCCTAGCGGGGGGGACACCGGGGAGCTGTTTTTT	CASSLPSGGDTGELFF
TRBV4-1	TRBJ2-5	.	.	TGCGCCAGCAGCTTCGCGGAGGGGGAGACCCAGTACTTC	CASSFAEGETQYF
TRBV18	TRBJ1-6	many	.	TGTGCCAGCTCCCTCTCTCGCGTAAGCTCCTATAATTCACCCCTCCACTTT	CASSLSRVSSYNSPLHF
TRBV3-1	TRBJ2-1	many	.	TGTGCCAGCAGTTACCTGGGTAGCGACAATGAGCAGTTCTTC	CASSYLGSDNEQFF
TRBV5-6	TRBJ2-3	.	.	TGTGCCAGCAGCTGGGACCCAAATACGCAGTATTTT	CASSWDPNTQYF
TRBV10-2	TRBJ2-2	many	TRBD1	TGCGCCAGCAAATGGGACAGGGCGGTCGGAACCGGGGAGCTGTTTTTT	CASKWDRAVGTGELFF
TRBV29-1	TRBJ2-5	medium-sized	.	TGCAGCGTTGCAAGGGGCCAAGAGACCCAGTACTTC	CSVARGQETQYF
TRBV12-3/TRBV12-4	TRBJ2-7	many	TRBD1	TGTGCCAGCAGGGTTTCCGGGACAGGGCCATACGAGCAGTACTTC	CASRVSGTGPYEQYF
TRBV5-6	TRBJ2-2	many	.	TGTGCCAGCAGCTTGGTTGTCAGAACCACCGGGGAGCTGTTTTTT	CASSLVVRTTGELFF
TRBV20-1	TRBJ2-1	many	TRBD2	TGCAGTGCGCCGGGACTAGCGGGGGGGCGGTCCTACAATGAGCAGTTCTTC	CSAPGLAGGRSYNEQFF
TRBV5-5	TRBJ2-1	many	.	TGTGCCAGCAGCTTGGCTGGGAGGAGGGACAATGAGCAGTTCTTC	CASSLAGRRDNEQFF
TRBV12-3/TRBV12-4	TRBJ2-2	.	.	TGTACCAGCTGTTTATTTGGGAAGGGGGGGAGAAACACCGGGGAGCTGTTTTTT	CTSCLFGKGGRNTGELFF
TRBV28	TRBJ2-7	many	.	TGTGCCAGCAGGCTAGGCCCCTCCTACTACGAGCAGTACTTC	CASRLGPSYYEQYF
TRBV20-1	TRBJ1-5	many	.	TGCAGTGCTAAAGCCACGGGCCCCGGAGGGGATCAGCCCCAGCATTTT	CSAKATGPGGDQPQHF
TRBV6-5	TRBJ2-1	many	TRBD2	TGTGCCAGCCTAAAACCGGGACTAGCGAACAATGAGCAGTTCTTC	CASLKPGLANNEQFF
TRBV3-1	TRBJ1-1	.	TRBD1	TGTACCAGCAGTCCTATCCCGGGACAGGGGTCTATGAACACTGAAGCTTTCTTT	CTSSPIPGQGSMNTEAFF
TRBV20-1	TRBJ1-1	many	.	TGCAGTGCTCCGCCGGCCGGGAACACTGAAGCTTTCTTT	CSAPPAGNTEAFF
TRBV5-1	TRBJ2-2	many	.	TGCGCCAGCAGCCAAAACACCGGGGAGCTGTTTTTT	CASSQNTGELFF
TRBV20-1	TRBJ2-3	many	TRBD2	TGCAGTGCTAGGGCTGAGCTAGCGGGGGTCACAGATACGCAGTATTTT	CSARAELAGVTDTQYF
TRBV10-3	TRBJ2-3	many	.	TGTGCCACCGGTACTTCGGATACGCAGTATTTT	CATGTSDTQYF
TRBV12-3/TRBV12-4	TRBJ1-5	many	.	TGTGCCAGCAGCCCCGCCGGTGGTGGACAGCCCCAGCATTTT	CASSPAGGGQPQHF
TRBV11-2	TRBJ2-1	many	TRBD2	TGTGCCAGCAGCTCACCTACCCTAGCGGGGGGAAGTCCCCCCAATGAGCAGTTCTTC	CASSSPTLAGGSPPNEQFF
TRBV30	TRBJ1-1	many	.	TGTGCCTGGGGCGACAGTGAGAACACTGAAGCTTTCTTT	CAWGDSENTEAFF
TRBV5-1	TRBJ1-2	many	.	TGCGCCAGCAGCCCGGAGGCTAACTATGGCTACACCTTC	CASSPEANYGYTF
TRBV3-1	TRBJ2-1	many	.	TGTGCCAGCAGCCAGGGGAGCTACAATGAGCAGTTCTTC	CASSQGSYNEQFF
TRBV20-1	TRBJ1-1	many	.	TGCAGTGCTAGTCAGGGGTGGGCTGAAGCTTTCTTT	CSASQGWAEAFF
TRBV20-1	TRBJ2-7	many	TRBD1	TGCAGTGCTCGCCTCACAGGGGGCTCTAGCGAGCAGTACTTC	CSARLTGGSSEQYF
TRBV6-1	TRBJ2-5	many	TRBD2	TGTGCCAGCACCCACACTAGCGGCCAAGAGACCCAGTACTTC	CASTHTSGQETQYF
TRBV11-2	TRBJ1-2	many	TRBD1	TGTGCCAGCAGCTTAGCTTCGACAGGGGAAGGCTACACCTTC	CASSLASTGEGYTF
TRBV4-3	TRBJ1-2	many	.	TGCGCCAGCAGGAAAGTGGGAATCCATGGCTACACCTTC	CASRKVGIHGYTF
TRBV20-1	TRBJ2-2	many	.	TGCAGTGCTAGAGACAGCTTCACCGGGGAGCTGTTTTTT	CSARDSFTGELFF
TRBV6-1	TRBJ2-2	many	TRBD2	TGTGCCAGCAGCCCTCCGGGACTAGCGGGGGGTGGGAACACCGGGGAGCTGTTTTTT	CASSPPGLAGGGNTGELFF
TRBV10-3	TRBJ2-3	many	TRBD1	TGTGCCATGGGACAGGGGGTTTCAGATACGCAGTATTTT	CAMGQGVSDTQYF
TRBV20-1	TRBJ1-2	many	.	TGCAGTGCTAGAGTGGCACCCTATTTGGATGGCTACACCTTC	CSARVAPYLDGYTF
TRBV10-3	TRBJ2-3	many	.	TGTGCCATCAGTGACGGGATCACAGATACGCAGTATTTT	CAISDGITDTQYF
TRBV11-2	TRBJ2-1	many	TRBD1	TGTGCCAGCAGCGAGTGGGCGGGGACAGGGCCTTACAATGAGCAGTTCTTC	CASSEWAGTGPYNEQFF
TRBV13	TRBJ2-3	.	TRBD2	TGTGCCAGCAGCCATAGCGGGGGAAGCACAGATACGCAGTATTTT	CASSHSGGSTDTQYF
TRBV6-6	TRBJ1-2	many	.	TGTGCCAGCATATCGGCCGGGACTGTCTATGGCTACACCTTC	CASISAGTVYGYTF
TRBV5-1	TRBJ2-1	many	TRBD2	TGCGCCAGCAGCCTTATGGGCGGGGGCTACAATGAGCAGTTCTTC	CASSLMGGGYNEQFF
TRBV7-2	TRBJ1-1	many	TRBD1	TGTGCCAGCAGCCTTCAGGGGGTCACTGAAGCTTTCTTT	CASSLQGVTEAFF
TRBV7-2	TRBJ2-7	few	.	TGTGCCAGCAGCCCAGACACCCAGATAGATTACGAGCAGTACTTC	CASSPDTQIDYEQYF
TRBV12-3/TRBV12-4	TRBJ1-4	many	.	TGTGCCAGCAGTTTAAACAGGGCACGGGAAAAACTGTTTTTT	CASSLNRAREKLFF
TRBV6-5	TRBJ1-2	many	.	TGTGCCAGCAGTCCGGACGCGGGCCATGGCTACACCTTC	CASSPDAGHGYTF
TRBV7-2	TRBJ1-2	many	TRBD1	TGTGCCAGCAGCTTACTCTCTGACAGGGGCCCTAACTATGGCTACACCTTC	CASSLLSDRGPNYGYTF
TRBV7-2	TRBJ1-1	many	.	TGTGCCAGCAGCTCGACTTTCGGGGGCACTGAAGCTTTCTTT	CASSSTFGGTEAFF
TRBV3-1	TRBJ2-3	many	.	TGTGCCAGCAGCCGTCCCGGCGCAGATACGCAGTATTTT	CASSRPGADTQYF
TRBV15	TRBJ2-1	few	.	TGTGCCACCGGGCCTTTGCCGGACAATGAGCAGTTCTTC	CATGPLPDNEQFF
TRBV20-1	TRBJ2-1	many	.	TGCAGTGCTCCCGGAGTATACAATGAGCAGTTCTTC	CSAPGVYNEQFF
TRBV9	TRBJ2-7	many	TRBD1	TGTGCCAGCAGCGTAGACGGACAGGGGGCGCGTGAGCAGTACTTC	CASSVDGQGAREQYF